A selection of T cell receptor beta chains follows, all from one sample in a study of tumor and adjacent non-tumor tissue in lung cancer. TCRdb re-called the multiplex PCR reads through MiXCR, storing one row per CDR3 protein. The table includes roughly 90,000 distinct CDR3 sequences, about 77% detected once. The source material was distant non-tumor lung tissue. These receptors were taken from a woman between 50 and 59 years old with non-small cell lung cancer. CDR3s include the opening cysteine and the closing phenylalanine or tryptophan. The D gene is left open where the match is weak. Size tells how often a clone was seen (once, few, many) or the class of an expanded clone, and some rows leave it out.

V gene	clone size	D gene	J gene	CDR3 protein	CDR3 DNA
TRBV29-1	-	-	TRBJ2-5	CSVEGGRVPREETQYF	TGCAGCGTTGAAGGAGGGAGAGTACCCCGGGAAGAGACCCAGTACTTC
TRBV10-3	-	TRBD2	TRBJ2-7	CAISESSSGSYEQYF	TGTGCCATCAGTGAGAGTTCTAGCGGTTCCTACGAGCAGTACTTC
TRBV6-5	many	TRBD2	TRBJ2-5	CASSYALAGVETQYF	TGTGCCAGCAGTTACGCTCTAGCGGGAGTTGAGACCCAGTACTTC
TRBV5-1	-	TRBD1	TRBJ2-4	CAGRFRDREADIQYF	TGCGCCGGCAGGTTTCGGGACAGGGAGGCGGACATTCAGTACTTC
TRBV11-1	-	-	TRBJ2-1	CASSPTPPTGDKQFF	TGTGCCAGTAGCCCGACTCCTCCGACGGGCGATAAGCAGTTCTTC
TRBV11-2	few	TRBD2	TRBJ2-1	CASNTSGSYNEQFF	TGTGCCAGTAACACTAGCGGCTCCTACAATGAGCAGTTCTTC
TRBV29-1	-	-	TRBJ1-2	CSAKRQNYGNTF	TGCAGCGCCAAGAGGCAGAACTACGGCAACACCTTC
TRBV5-5	-	-	TRBJ2-1	CASILLYNEQFF	TGTGCCAGCATCTTACTCTACAATGAACAGTTCTTC
TRBV6-5	-	-	TRBJ2-7	CASSYSIYGLGGGEQYF	TGTGCCAGCAGTTACTCGATATACGGACTAGGGGGTGGGGAGCAGTACTTC
TRBV6-6	-	-	TRBJ2-3	CADSYGYSTDSQYF	TGTGCCGACAGTTACGGTTACAGCACAGATTCGCAGTATTTT
TRBV11-2	-	TRBD2	TRBJ2-2	CASNLGGVAGTRELFF	TGTGCCAGCAACTTAGGTGGGGTAGCGGGAACCCGAGAGCTGTTTTTT
TRBV29-1	-	-	TRBJ1-2	CSVDRAANYGLTF	TGCAGCGTTGACCGTGCGGCTAACTATGGCCTCACCTTC
TRBV20-1	many	-	TRBJ2-1	CSAGRSNEQFF	TGCAGTGCGGGGAGGTCGAATGAGCAGTTCTTC
TRBV5-1	few	-	TRBJ2-7	CASSLGGGLINELYF	TGCGCCAGCAGCTTGGGAGGAGGGTTAATCAACGAGCTGTACTTC
TRBV5-4	-	TRBD1	TRBJ2-3	CASRTQGTDTPYF	TGTGCCAGCAGGACGCAGGGGACAGATACGCCGTATTTT
TRBV10-2	many	-	TRBJ1-1	CASSDSSNTEAFF	TGCGCCAGCAGTGATAGTTCGAACACTGAAGCTTTCTTT
TRBV6-1	many	TRBD2	TRBJ2-7	CASSESTSGYEQYF	TGTGCCAGCAGTGAATCCACTAGCGGCTACGAGCAGTACTTC
TRBV6-6	few	-	TRBJ2-1	CASGYSNPSRQYNEQFF	TGTGCCAGCGGTTACTCGAATCCTAGCAGGCAGTACAATGAGCAGTTCTTC
TRBV6-2/TRBV6-3	-	-	TRBJ1-1	CASSCRDEYTEVFF	TGTGCCAGCAGTTGCCGGGACGAATACACTGAAGTTTTCTTT
TRBV4-1	few	TRBD2	TRBJ2-7	CASNKTLAGGDEQYF	TGCGCCAGCAACAAGACCCTAGCGGGAGGTGACGAGCAGTACTTC
TRBV9	-	-	TRBJ2-3	CASSDTGRSTATHYF	TGTGCCAGCAGTGATACAGGGCGAAGCACAGCTACGCATTATTTT
TRBV11-2	few	-	TRBJ1-1	CASNFEPGANTEAIF	TGTGCCAGCAACTTTGAGCCGGGGGCGAACACTGAAGCTATCTTT
TRBV24-1	-	-	TRBJ2-7	CAKHFPDSQRLYEHYF	TGCGCCAAACATTTCCCGGACAGTCAAAGGTTGTACGAGCATTACTTC
TRBV4-2	-	-	TRBJ1-2	CASSPESTGWSVSYTF	TGTGCCAGCAGCCCAGAAAGTACAGGGTGGTCGGTTAGTTACACCTTC
TRBV29-1	once	TRBD1	TRBJ2-4	CSVTPTGTVGNIQYF	TGCAGCGTGACCCCGACAGGGACAGTCGGAAACATTCAGTACTTC
TRBV6-5	-	-	TRBJ2-3	CACGTDCYTDTPYF	TGTGCCTGCGGCACGGACTGTTACACAGATACGCCGTATTTT
TRBV11-2	-	-	TRBJ2-3	CARRQQFSITDTQYF	TGTGCCAGAAGGCAACAGTTTTCTATCACAGATACGCAGTATTTT
TRBV11-2	-	-	TRBJ2-7	CASSMTDTAYVQYF	TGTGCTAGCAGCATGACGGACACTGCCTACGTGCAGTACTTC